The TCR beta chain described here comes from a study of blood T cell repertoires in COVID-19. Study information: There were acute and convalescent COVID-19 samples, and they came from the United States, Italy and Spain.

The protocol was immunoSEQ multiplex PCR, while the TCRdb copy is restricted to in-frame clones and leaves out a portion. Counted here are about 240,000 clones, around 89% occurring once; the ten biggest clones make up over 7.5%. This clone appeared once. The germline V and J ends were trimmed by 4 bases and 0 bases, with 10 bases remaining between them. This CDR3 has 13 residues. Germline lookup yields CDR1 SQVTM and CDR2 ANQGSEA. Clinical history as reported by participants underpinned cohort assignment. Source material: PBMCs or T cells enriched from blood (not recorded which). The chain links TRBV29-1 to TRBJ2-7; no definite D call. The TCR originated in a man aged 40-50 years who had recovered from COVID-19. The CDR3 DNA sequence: TGCAGCGTTGGTAGTGTCAACTCCTACGAGCAGTACTTC. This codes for CSVGSVNSYEQYF.